This TCR beta chain was recorded in a study of CD8 T cells in ankylosing spondylitis. General study results and limits: The disease-linked clones had a CD8+ phenotype and low blood frequencies. Characteristic, it appeared, of ankylosing spondylitis blood was a TCR beta motif of about eight highly homologous variants.

The germline V and J ends were trimmed by 4 bases and 4 bases, with 11 bases remaining between them. CDR1 SEHNR and CDR2 FQNEAQ come from the germline V gene (reference sequence). The CDR3 runs 13 residues. This clonotype was counted a few times. Its antigen is not identified. MiXCR, applied by TCRdb to the 5' RACE reads, yields one record per CDR3 protein. The profile shows approximately 500,000 distinct CDR3 sequences, 10% to 15% of them singletons. The V and J genes are TRBV7-9 and TRBJ2-7; D is undetermined. This TCR was recovered from a male donor with ankylosing spondylitis. Material: blood, either unsorted or a sorted T cell fraction (not recorded which). The CDR3 DNA sequence: TGTGCCAGCAGCTCCGACTGGCCTTACGAGCAGTACTTC. Residues: CASSSDWPYEQYF.